The clone carrying this T cell receptor beta chain was picked up one time. Antigen: not known. The same CDR3 can be traced to other DNA sequences in this sample. This sample was taken from a study of shared clonotypes between healthy human individuals. Points from the study as a whole: Naive CD4 clonotypes overlapped across a handful of donors at roughly 4.5%.

Repertoires were generated with immunoSEQ multiplex PCR, while TCRdb's copy carries only in-frame clones and drops some. Of roughly 2 million clones detected, roughly 95% appear once; the ten largest clones hold 0.1% to 0.15%. The CDR3 consists of 11 residues. Germline lookup yields CDR1 SGHDT and CDR2 YYEEEE. V lost 0 bases to trimming and J lost 5 bases, with 3 bases between them. The specimen was naive CD4+ T cells sorted from blood. Subset in this sample: CD45RA+ positively selected. The chain combines TRBV5-6 with TRBJ2-7; D gene unclear. The source is a man between 18 and 35 years old in good health. This CDR3 is CASSLGNEQYF. The CDR3 nucleotides read TGTGCCAGCAGCTTGGGCAACGAGCAGTACTTC.